This entry lists 3 T cell receptor beta chains sequenced from one sample in a study of blood T cell repertoires in COVID-19. Measured with immunoSEQ multiplex PCR; TCRdb has only the in-frame clones, and not every one. The table records roughly 250,000 clones, around 87% of them present only once. The sequenced sample was PBMCs or T cells enriched from blood (not recorded which). Receptors originate from a woman aged 45-60 years who had recovered from COVID-19.

The V gene is TRBV7-9, the J gene TRBJ1-6; D gene uncertain. Trimming removed 1 base at V and 11 bases at J, with 12 bases between. Germline V CDR1 and CDR2: SEHNR, FQNEAQ (reference sequence). This CDR3 has 14 residues. CDR3 DNA sequence: TGTGCCAGCAGCTTAGATTTGACTGTGACACCCCTCCACTTT. As protein: CASSLDLTVTPLHF.

The rearrangement joins TRBV3-1 (or the pseudogene TRBV3-2) to TRBJ2-1; 7 bases match TRBD2. Germline V gene data show CDR1 as LGHDT and CDR2 as YNNKEL (reference sequence). This CDR3 has 11 residues. Unmatched junction bases numbered 2, after V lost 1 base and J lost 14 bases. In DNA form, the CDR3 reads TGTGCCAGCAGCCAAGGTGGGAGGGAGTTCTTC. Translated: CASSQGGREFF.

The genes are TRBV28 and TRBJ1-5, with unresolved D. V shed 2 bases and J shed 6 bases, with 5 bases lying between them. The CDR3 consists of 12 residues. The germline gives CDR1 MDHEN, CDR2 SYDVKM. CDR3 loop: CASSLAGQPQHF. The CDR3 DNA follows: TGTGCCAGCAGTTTAGCGGGTCAGCCCCAGCATTTT.